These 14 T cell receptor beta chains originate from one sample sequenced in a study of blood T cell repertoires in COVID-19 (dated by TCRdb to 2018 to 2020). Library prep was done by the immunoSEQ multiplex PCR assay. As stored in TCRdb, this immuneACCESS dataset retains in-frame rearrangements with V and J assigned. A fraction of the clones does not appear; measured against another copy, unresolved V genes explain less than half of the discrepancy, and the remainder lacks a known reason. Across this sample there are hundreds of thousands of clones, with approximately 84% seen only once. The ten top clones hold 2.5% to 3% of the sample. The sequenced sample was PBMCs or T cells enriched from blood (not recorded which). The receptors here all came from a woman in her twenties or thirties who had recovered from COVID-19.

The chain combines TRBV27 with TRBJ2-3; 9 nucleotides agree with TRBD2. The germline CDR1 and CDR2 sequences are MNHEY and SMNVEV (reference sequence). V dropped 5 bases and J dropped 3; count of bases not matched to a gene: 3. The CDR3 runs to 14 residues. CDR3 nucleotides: TGTGCCAGCAGTGGGGGACTAGCAACAGATACGCAGTATTTT. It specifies CASSGGLATDTQYF.

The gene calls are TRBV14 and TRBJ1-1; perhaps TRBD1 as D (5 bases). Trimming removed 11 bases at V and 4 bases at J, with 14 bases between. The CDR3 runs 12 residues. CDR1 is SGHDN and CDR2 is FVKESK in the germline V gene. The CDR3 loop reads CASAAGVTEAFF. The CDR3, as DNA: TGTGCCTCCGCCGCGGGGGTCACTGAAGCTTTCTTT.

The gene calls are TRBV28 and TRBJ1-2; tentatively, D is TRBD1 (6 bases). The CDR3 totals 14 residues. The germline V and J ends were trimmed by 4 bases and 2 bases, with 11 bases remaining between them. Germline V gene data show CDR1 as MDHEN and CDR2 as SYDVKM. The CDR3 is CASSYNDRNYGYTF. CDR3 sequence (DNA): TGTGCCAGCAGTTACAATGACAGGAACTATGGCTACACCTTC.

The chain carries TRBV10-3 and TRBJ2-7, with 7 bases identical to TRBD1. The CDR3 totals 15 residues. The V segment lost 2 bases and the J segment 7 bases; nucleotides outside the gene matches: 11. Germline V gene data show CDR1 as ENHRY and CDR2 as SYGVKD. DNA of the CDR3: TGTGCCATCAGTGAGGGACAGGCCATCCAGGGGGAGCAGTACTTC. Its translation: CAISEGQAIQGEQYF.

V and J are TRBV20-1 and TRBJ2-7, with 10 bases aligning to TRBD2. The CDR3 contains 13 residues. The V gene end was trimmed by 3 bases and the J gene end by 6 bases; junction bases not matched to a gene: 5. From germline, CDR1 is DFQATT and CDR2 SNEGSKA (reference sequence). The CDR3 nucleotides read TGCAGTGCTAGTACTAGCGGGACGAGCGAGCAGTACTTC. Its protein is CSASTSGTSEQYF.

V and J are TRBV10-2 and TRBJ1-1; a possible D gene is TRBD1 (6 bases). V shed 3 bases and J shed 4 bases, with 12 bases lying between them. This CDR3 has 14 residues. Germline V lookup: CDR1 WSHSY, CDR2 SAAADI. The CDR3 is CASSEQGRVTEAFF. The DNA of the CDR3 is TGCGCCAGCAGTGAACAGGGCAGAGTCACTGAAGCTTTCTTT.

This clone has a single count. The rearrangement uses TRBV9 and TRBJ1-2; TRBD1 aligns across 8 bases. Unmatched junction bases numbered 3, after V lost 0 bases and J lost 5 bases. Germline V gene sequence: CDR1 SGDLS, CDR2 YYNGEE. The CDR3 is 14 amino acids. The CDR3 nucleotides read TGTGCCAGCAGCGTAGGGCAGGGGGCGTATGGCTACACCTTC. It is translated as CASSVGQGAYGYTF.

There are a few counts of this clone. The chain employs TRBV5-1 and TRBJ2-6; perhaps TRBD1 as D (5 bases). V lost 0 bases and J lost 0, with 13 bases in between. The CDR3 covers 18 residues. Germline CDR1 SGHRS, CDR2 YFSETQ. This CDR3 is CASSLDTGSPSGANVLTF. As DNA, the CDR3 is TGCGCCAGCAGCTTGGATACAGGTTCGCCCTCTGGGGCCAACGTCCTGACTTTC. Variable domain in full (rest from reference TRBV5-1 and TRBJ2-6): KAGVTQTPRYLIKTRGQQVTLSCSPISGHRSVSWYQQTPGQGLQFLFEYFSETQRNKGNFPGRFSGRQFSNSRSEMNVSTLELGDSALYLCASSLDTGSPSGANVLTFGAGSRLTVL.

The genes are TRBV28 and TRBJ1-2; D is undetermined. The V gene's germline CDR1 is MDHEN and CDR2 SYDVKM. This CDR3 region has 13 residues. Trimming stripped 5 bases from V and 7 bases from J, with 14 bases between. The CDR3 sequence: CASSLARGSGYTF. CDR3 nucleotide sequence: TGTGCCAGCAGTCTAGCCCGAGGGTCTGGCTACACCTTC.

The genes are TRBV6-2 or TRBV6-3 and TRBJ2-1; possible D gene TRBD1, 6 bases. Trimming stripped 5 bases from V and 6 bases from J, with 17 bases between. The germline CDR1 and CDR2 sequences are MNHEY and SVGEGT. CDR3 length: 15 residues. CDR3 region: CASSPRTVIANEQFF. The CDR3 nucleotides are TGTGCCAGCAGTCCCAGGACAGTTATCGCCAATGAGCAGTTCTTC.

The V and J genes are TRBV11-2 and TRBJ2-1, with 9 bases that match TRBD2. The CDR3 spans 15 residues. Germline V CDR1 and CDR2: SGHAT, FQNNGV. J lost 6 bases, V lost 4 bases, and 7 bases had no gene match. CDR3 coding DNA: TGTGCCAGCAGCTCCACTAGCGGGCGCTTCAATGAGCAGTTCTTC. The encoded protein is CASSSTSGRFNEQFF.

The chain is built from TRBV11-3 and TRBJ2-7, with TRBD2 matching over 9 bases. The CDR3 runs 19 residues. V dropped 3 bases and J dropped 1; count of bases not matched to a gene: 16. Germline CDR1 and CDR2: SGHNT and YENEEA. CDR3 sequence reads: CASSFLRLVAGVFSYEQYF. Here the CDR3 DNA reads TGTGCCAGCAGCTTTTTGAGGTTAGTAGCGGGAGTTTTTTCCTACGAGCAGTACTTC.

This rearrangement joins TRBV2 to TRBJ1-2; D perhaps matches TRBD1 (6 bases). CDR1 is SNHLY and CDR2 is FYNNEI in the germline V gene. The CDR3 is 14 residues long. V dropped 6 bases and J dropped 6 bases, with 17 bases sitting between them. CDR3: CASRPAGAQNGYTF. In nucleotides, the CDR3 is TGTGCCAGCAGACCTGCGGGGGCGCAGAATGGCTACACCTTC. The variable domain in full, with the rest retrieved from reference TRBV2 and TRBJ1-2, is EPEVTQTPSHQVTQMGQEVILRCVPISNHLYFYWYRQILGQKVEFLVSFYNNEISEKSEIFDDQFSVERPDGSNFTLKIRSTKLEDSAMYFCASRPAGAQNGYTFGSGTRLTVV.

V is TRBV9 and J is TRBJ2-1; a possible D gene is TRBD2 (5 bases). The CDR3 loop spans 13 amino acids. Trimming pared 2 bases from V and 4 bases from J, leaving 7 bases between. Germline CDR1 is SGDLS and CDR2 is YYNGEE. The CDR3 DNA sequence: TGTGCCAGCAGCGTGGGAGATTACAATGAGCAGTTCTTC. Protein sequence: CASSVGDYNEQFF.